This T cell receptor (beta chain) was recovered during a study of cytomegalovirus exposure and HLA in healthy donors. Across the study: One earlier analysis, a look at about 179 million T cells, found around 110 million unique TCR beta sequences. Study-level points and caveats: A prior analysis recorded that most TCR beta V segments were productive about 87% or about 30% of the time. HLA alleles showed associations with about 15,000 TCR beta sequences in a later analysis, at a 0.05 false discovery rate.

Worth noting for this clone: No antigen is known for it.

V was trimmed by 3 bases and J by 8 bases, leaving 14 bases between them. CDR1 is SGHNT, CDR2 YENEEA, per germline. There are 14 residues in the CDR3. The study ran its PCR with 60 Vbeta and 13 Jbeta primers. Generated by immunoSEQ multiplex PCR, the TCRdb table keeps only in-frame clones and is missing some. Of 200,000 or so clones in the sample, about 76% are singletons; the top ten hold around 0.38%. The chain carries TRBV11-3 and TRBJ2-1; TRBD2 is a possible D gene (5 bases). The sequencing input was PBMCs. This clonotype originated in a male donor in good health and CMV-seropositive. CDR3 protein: CASSFSSVGDEQFF. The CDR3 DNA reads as TGTGCCAGCAGCTTCTCATCCGTCGGGGATGAGCAGTTCTTC.